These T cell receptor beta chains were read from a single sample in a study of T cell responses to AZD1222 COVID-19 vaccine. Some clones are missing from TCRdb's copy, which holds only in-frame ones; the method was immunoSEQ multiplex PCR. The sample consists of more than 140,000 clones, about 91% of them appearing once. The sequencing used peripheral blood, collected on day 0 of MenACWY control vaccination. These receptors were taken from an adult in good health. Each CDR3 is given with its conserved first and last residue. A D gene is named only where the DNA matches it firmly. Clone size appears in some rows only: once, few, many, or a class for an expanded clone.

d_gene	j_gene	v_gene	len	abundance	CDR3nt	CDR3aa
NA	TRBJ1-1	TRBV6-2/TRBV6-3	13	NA	TGTGCCAGCAGTTCAACGGGGGGGGCTGAAGCTTTCTTT	CASSSTGGAEAFF
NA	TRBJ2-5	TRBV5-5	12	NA	TGTGCCAGCAGCTTGCCCTCTGGGACCCAGTACTTC	CASSLPSGTQYF
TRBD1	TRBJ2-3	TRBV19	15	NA	TGTGCCAGTAGTATGTTAGGGGGCAACACAGATACGCAGTATTTT	CASSMLGGNTDTQYF
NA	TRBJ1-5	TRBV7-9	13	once	TGTGCCAGCAGCCCGGGGAGCAATCAGCCCCAGCATTTT	CASSPGSNQPQHF
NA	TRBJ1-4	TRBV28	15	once	TGTGCCAGCACCCCCGCCGGGCAGTATAATGAAAAACTGTTTTTT	CASTPAGQYNEKLFF
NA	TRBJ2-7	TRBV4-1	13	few	TGCGCCAGCAGCCAAGATCGGTGGGGCGAGCAGTACTTC	CASSQDRWGEQYF
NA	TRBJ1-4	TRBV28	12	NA	TGTGCCAGCCGTAGGACTAATGAAAAACTGTTTTTT	CASRRTNEKLFF
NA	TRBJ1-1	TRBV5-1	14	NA	TGCGCCAGCAGCTTGGACGCAGGGGTCACTGAAGCTTTCTTT	CASSLDAGVTEAFF
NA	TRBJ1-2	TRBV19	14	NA	TGTGCCAGTAGTTTAGCCGGGCCGGGCGGGGGCTACACCTTC	CASSLAGPGGGYTF
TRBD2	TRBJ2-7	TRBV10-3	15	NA	TGTGCCATCAGTGCCCCGGGACTAGCCCGCTACGAGCAGTACTTC	CAISAPGLARYEQYF
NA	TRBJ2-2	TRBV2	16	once	TGTGCCAGCAGTCCCGGGACCACCCGAGTCACCGGGGAGCTGTTTTTT	CASSPGTTRVTGELFF
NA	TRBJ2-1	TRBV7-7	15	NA	TGTGCTAGCAGCTTTTCCGTCCACAGTGGCAATGAGCAGTTCTTC	CASSFSVHSGNEQFF